This is a list of T cell receptor beta chains from one sample in a study of cytomegalovirus exposure and HLA in healthy donors. The method was immunoSEQ multiplex PCR; TCRdb's version includes in-frame clones alone and lacks a portion of them. This repertoire shows some 190,000 clones, 82% found once; its top ten account for about 1.5%. Input material: PBMCs. The receptor set was obtained from a man between 40 and 49 years old in good health and CMV-seronegative. Both conserved end residues are trimmed from each CDR3. The order of the fields is J gene, D gene, CDR3 length, V gene, CDR3 protein. D genes are given only for firm matches.

>TRBJ2-4|TRBD1|11|TRBV5-1
ASSRDRQNIQY
>TRBJ2-7|.|14|TRBV5-8
ASSSGGLVSPFQQY
>TRBJ2-5|.|8|TRBV7-2
ASSLRDQY
>TRBJ1-5|.|11|TRBV28
ASRGRGREPQH
>TRBJ2-3|.|14|TRBV7-2
ASSQGLLGPTDTQY
>TRBJ1-3|.|13|TRBV28
ASSFGQGDGNTIY
>TRBJ1-1|.|15|TRBV5-6
ASSSFRYDRPHTEAF
>TRBJ2-2|TRBD2|16|TRBV11-2
ASSRGSGGAAGTGELF
>TRBJ2-7|.|13|TRBV29-1
SVVGFVGDDYEQY
>TRBJ1-5|.|12|TRBV15
ATSGWTANQPQH
>TRBJ2-7|.|14|TRBV5-1
ASSLAMGAFRYEQY
>TRBJ2-1|.|15|TRBV5-5
ASSLEGSAGRYNEQF
>TRBJ2-1|.|13|TRBV29-1
SVVDPSLATNEQF
>TRBJ1-4|.|12|TRBV7-5
ARTPRQTNEKLF
>TRBJ2-3|.|14|TRBV4-1
ASSQGRYRATDTQY
>TRBJ1-6|TRBD1|13|TRBV30
AWSDRGSYNSPLH
>TRBJ1-1|.|12|TRBV5-1
ASSLSGQIHEAF
>TRBJ1-2|.|11|TRBV28
ASSWGTANGYT
>TRBJ2-7|.|9|TRBV28
ASSQSYEQY
>TRBJ1-2|.|16|TRBV28
ASSAGMDLKRSNYGYT
>TRBJ2-4|TRBD1|13|TRBV28
ASSLPGTGVWGQY
>TRBJ2-7|TRBD1|12|TRBV28
ASSVRQGNYEQY
>TRBJ2-7|TRBD1|13|TRBV7-2
ASSPAQGASYEQY
>TRBJ1-2|TRBD1|14|TRBV30
AWSVPAGGTNYGYT
>TRBJ2-2|TRBD2|21|TRBV27
ASSFWPSGTSGPLFANTGELF
>TRBJ1-1|TRBD1|15|TRBV28
ASSSYAGTGENTEAF
>TRBJ2-3|.|12|TRBV6-5
ASNTGGSTDTQY
>TRBJ2-7|TRBD1|11|TRBV7-3
ASFPGQGNEQY
>TRBJ2-4|TRBD2|17|TRBV11-2
ASSLGLAGGQLAKNIQY
>TRBJ1-1|.|13|TRBV29-1
SVESRGGKGTEAF
>TRBJ2-7|TRBD1|13|TRBV5-1
ASSLGEGQGNEQY
>TRBJ2-3|TRBD2|15|TRBV10-2
ASSEVRTSGNTDTQY
>TRBJ1-1|.|11|TRBV2
ASSRQALPEAF
>TRBJ2-7|TRBD2|13|TRBV14
ASSPYTSGRYEQY
>TRBJ1-5|.|12|TRBV21-1
ASSHRGNSQPQH
>TRBJ1-5|.|12|TRBV7-2
ASSLDGGGQPQH
>TRBJ1-2|.|10|TRBV6-5
ASSYSLFQYT
>TRBJ2-5|TRBD2|16|TRBV6-1
ASSEVPGLAGGRETQY
>TRBJ2-7|.|9|TRBV20-1
SPRKLYEQY
>TRBJ2-7|.|13|TRBV6-6
ASTKGGGGPYEQY
>TRBJ2-1|.|14|TRBV7-2
ASTLGGGRSYNEQF
>TRBJ2-2|TRBD1|14|TRBV4-1
ASTARVGGSTGELF
>TRBJ1-1|TRBD1|12|TRBV5-6
ASSSGQTYTEAF
>TRBJ2-3|TRBD1|15|TRBV5-1
ASSFPIRDRESDTQY
>TRBJ2-1|TRBD2|14|TRBV4-3
ASSQSLAGVPNEQF
>TRBJ2-7|.|13|TRBV7-9
ASSLIGGGGYEQY
>TRBJ2-1|TRBD2|12|TRBV27
ASRNGRASNEQF
>TRBJ2-1|TRBD2|13|TRBV9
ASSVGSGRLNEQF
>TRBJ2-3|.|13|TRBV6-6
ASVGSGRNTDTQY
>TRBJ1-5|.|12|TRBV29-1
SVKPAGPNQPQH